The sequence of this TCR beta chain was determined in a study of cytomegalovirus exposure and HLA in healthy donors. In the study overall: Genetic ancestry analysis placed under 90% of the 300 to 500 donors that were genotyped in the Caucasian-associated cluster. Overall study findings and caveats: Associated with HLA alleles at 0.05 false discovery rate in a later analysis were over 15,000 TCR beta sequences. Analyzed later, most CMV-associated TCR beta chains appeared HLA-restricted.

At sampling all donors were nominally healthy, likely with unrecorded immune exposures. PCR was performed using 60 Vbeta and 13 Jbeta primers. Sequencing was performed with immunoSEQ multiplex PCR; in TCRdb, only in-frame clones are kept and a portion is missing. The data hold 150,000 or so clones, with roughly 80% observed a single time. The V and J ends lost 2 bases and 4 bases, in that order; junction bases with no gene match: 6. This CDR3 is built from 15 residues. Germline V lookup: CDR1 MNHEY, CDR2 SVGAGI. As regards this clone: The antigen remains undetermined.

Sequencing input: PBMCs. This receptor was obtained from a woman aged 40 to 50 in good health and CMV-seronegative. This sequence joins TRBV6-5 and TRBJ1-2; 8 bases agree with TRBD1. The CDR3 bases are TGTGCCAGCAGTTACGGGAGACAGGGGATCTATGGCTACACCTTC. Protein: CASSYGRQGIYGYTF.